Below, 2 T cell receptor beta chains from the same sample are listed, as sequenced in a study of T-cell memory formation after mild COVID-19. In TCRdb, the 5' RACE reads were re-called with MiXCR into one record per CDR3 protein. The table includes fewer than 200,000 distinct CDR3 sequences, 13% detected once. Sequencing was performed on PBMCs or a T cell subset sorted from them (not recorded which). The source of these receptors is a man aged 18 to 30 who had mild COVID-19 (a few samples of this study predate the infection). Cell type and time point are not known.

The V and J genes are TRBV18 and TRBJ2-1; possibly TRBD1 for D (6 bases). Germline CDR1 and CDR2: KGHSH and LQKENI. The CDR3 spans 16 residues. Trimming left V 3 bases short and J 3 bases short, with 15 bases between. This CDR3 reads CASSPFQGRYYNEQFF. CDR3 in DNA: TGTGCCAGCTCACCCTTCCAGGGGAGATACTACAATGAGCAGTTCTTC.

The chain links TRBV4-2 to TRBJ2-5; 11 bases fit TRBD2. The CDR3 spans 18 residues. Germline trimming cut 1 base from V and 5 bases from J; bases unmatched to any gene: 12. Germline CDR1 and CDR2: LGHNA and YNFKEQ. The CDR3 here is CASSQGGLAGGQGETQYF. CDR3 coding DNA: TGTGCCAGCAGCCAAGGGGGGCTAGCGGGGGGTCAGGGGGAGACCCAGTACTTC.